This is a list of T cell receptor beta chains from one sample in a study of breast tumors, draining lymph nodes, adjacent tissues. TCRdb re-derived calls from the multiplex PCR reads in MiXCR, one entry per CDR3 protein. There are more than 250,000 distinct CDR3 sequences in the sample; about 33% occur only once, and under 1.2% lies in the top ten. Sample: axillary lymph node tissue. The receptors here all came from a female donor with breast cancer. Some clones in this sample may be carry-over from other donors' samples. CDR3s include the opening cysteine and the closing phenylalanine or tryptophan. The D gene is left open where the match is weak. Clone size is not always given. Where it is, it says once, few, many or a class for expanded clones.

V	J	D	size	CDR3	DNA
TRBV20-1	TRBJ1-2	.	many	CSARNAITANYGYTF	TGCAGTGCTAGAAACGCAATCACAGCCAACTATGGCTACACCTTC
TRBV20-1	TRBJ2-5	TRBD2	many	CSANSGSETQYF	TGCAGTGCTAATAGCGGGAGTGAGACCCAGTACTTC
TRBV2	TRBJ2-7	TRBD2	.	CASSEDRGGGGGPSEQYF	TGTGCCAGCAGTGAAGACCGAGGCGGTGGGGGAGGGCCCAGCGAGCAGTACTTC
TRBV24-1	TRBJ2-6	.	many	CATSDSLSSGANVLTF	TGTGCCACCAGTGATTCTCTAAGCTCTGGGGCCAACGTCCTGACTTTC
TRBV7-2	TRBJ2-7	TRBD2	many	CASSSPSGVSYEQYF	TGTGCCAGCAGCTCTCCTAGCGGGGTCTCCTACGAGCAGTACTTC
TRBV11-2	TRBJ1-2	.	many	CASSLGGSYTF	TGTGCCAGCAGCTTAGGGGGGTCCTACACCTTC
TRBV20-1	TRBJ2-1	TRBD2	many	CSARWAGLAGVDEQFF	TGCAGTGCTAGATGGGCGGGACTAGCGGGAGTTGATGAGCAGTTCTTC
TRBV29-1	TRBJ1-5	.	.	CSVSGQQSSQPRHF	TGCAGCGTTTCCGGACAGCAAAGCAGTCAGCCCCGGCATTTT
TRBV12-5	TRBJ1-1	.	once	CASGLGVGTEAFF	TGTGCTAGTGGTTTGGGAGTCGGTACTGAAGCTTTCTTT
TRBV6-1	TRBJ2-7	TRBD2	.	CASSEVVAGDLEQYF	TGTGCCAGCAGTGAAGTGGTAGCGGGAGACCTCGAGCAGTACTTC
TRBV29-1	TRBJ2-5	TRBD2	many	CSVLRLAGDETQYF	TGCAGCGTCCTGAGGCTAGCGGGAGATGAGACCCAGTACTTC
TRBV4-2	TRBJ1-2	.	many	CASSHPVGGYTF	TGTGCCAGCAGCCATCCTGTTGGTGGCTACACCTTC
TRBV20-1	TRBJ2-5	TRBD2	many	CSATPPSAGVGETQYF	TGCAGTGCTACCCCCCCCTCAGCGGGAGTAGGAGAGACCCAGTACTTC
TRBV6-2/TRBV6-3	TRBJ2-7	.	.	CASSYTGSAYEQYF	TGTGCCAGCAGTTACACAGGGAGCGCCTACGAGCAGTACTTC
TRBV6-6	TRBJ2-2	.	.	CASSLVTVNTGELFF	TGTGCCAGCAGTTTAGTGACAGTGAACACCGGGGAGCTGTTTTTT
TRBV27	TRBJ2-5	TRBD2	.	CASSAIGLAGEKETQYF	TGTGCCAGCAGCGCCATTGGACTAGCGGGAGAGAAAGAGACCCAGTACTTC
TRBV7-6	TRBJ2-7	TRBD1	many	CASSLQQGTAYEQYF	TGTGCCAGCAGCCTCCAACAGGGGACGGCCTACGAGCAGTACTTC
TRBV7-2	TRBJ1-5	TRBD1	many	CASSRQGVQPQHF	TGTGCCAGCAGCCGACAGGGAGTTCAGCCCCAGCATTTT
TRBV14	TRBJ1-6	TRBD1	many	CASSRDRGYNSPLHF	TGTGCCAGCAGCCGGGACAGGGGCTATAATTCACCCCTCCACTTT
TRBV19	TRBJ2-3	.	many	CASSMDGGLTDTQYF	TGTGCCAGTAGTATGGACGGTGGGCTCACAGATACGCAGTATTTT
TRBV7-9	TRBJ2-7	.	.	CASNLEGGAETYEQYF	TGTGCCAGCAACCTAGAGGGAGGAGCGGAAACCTACGAGCAGTACTTC
TRBV4-1	TRBJ2-3	.	many	CASSQLISLGADTQYF	TGCGCCAGCAGCCAATTAATAAGCTTGGGGGCAGATACGCAGTATTTT
TRBV20-1	TRBJ2-5	TRBD1	.	CSARTGAQYF	TGCAGTGCTAGGACAGGGGCCCAGTACTTC
TRBV20-1	TRBJ2-1	.	many	CSGIQSSYNEQFF	TGCAGTGGGATTCAAAGCTCCTACAATGAGCAGTTCTTC
TRBV20-1	TRBJ2-3	TRBD1	many	CSARSPGTGTDTQYF	TGCAGTGCTAGATCACCCGGGACAGGAACAGATACGCAGTATTTT
TRBV6-1	TRBJ1-5	.	many	CASSEVGGPIF	TGTGCCAGCAGTGAAGTGGGAGGTCCGATTTTT
TRBV2	TRBJ2-7	TRBD1	many	CASSEDRGSFNEQYF	TGTGCCAGCAGTGAAGACAGGGGGTCTTTCAACGAGCAGTACTTC
TRBV6-1	TRBJ2-2	TRBD2	.	CASRGGTENTGELFF	TGTGCCAGCAGGGGGGGGACGGAAAACACCGGGGAGCTGTTTTTT
TRBV7-9	TRBJ2-1	TRBD2	many	CASSWEGPYNEQFF	TGTGCCAGCAGCTGGGAGGGCCCCTACAATGAGCAGTTCTTC
TRBV4-3	TRBJ2-1	.	many	CASSQDRGIEQFF	TGCGCCAGCAGCCAAGATAGGGGAATTGAGCAGTTCTTC
TRBV9	TRBJ2-3	TRBD2	.	CASSVTGTSVDTQYF	TGTGCCAGCAGCGTCACCGGGACTAGCGTAGATACGCAGTATTTT
TRBV11-2	TRBJ2-1	.	many	CASSLWRGSYNEQFF	TGTGCCAGCAGCTTATGGAGGGGATCCTACAATGAGCAGTTCTTC
TRBV11-2	TRBJ1-6	.	many	CASSLVGWSYNSPLHF	TGTGCCAGCAGCTTAGTGGGTTGGTCCTATAATTCACCCCTCCACTTT
TRBV4-1	TRBJ2-7	TRBD1	many	CASSPGQDYEQYF	TGCGCCAGCAGCCCCGGACAGGACTACGAGCAGTACTTC
TRBV15	TRBJ2-5	TRBD1	.	CATSRTGQATQETQYF	TGTGCCACCAGCAGAACGGGACAGGCGACCCAAGAGACCCAGTACTTC
TRBV14	TRBJ1-6	TRBD1	many	CASSLGQGNSPLHF	TGTGCCAGCAGCCTCGGACAGGGAAATTCACCCCTCCACTTT
TRBV20-1	TRBJ2-7	.	many	CSARDGGPSYEQYF	TGCAGTGCTAGAGATGGTGGTCCCTCCTACGAGCAGTACTTC
TRBV14	TRBJ1-5	.	.	CASSHLAVQETQHF	TGTGCCAGCAGCCATCTAGCGGTGCAAGAGACCCAGCATTTT
TRBV5-1	TRBJ2-5	TRBD2	many	CASSLGDRGLAGGETQYF	TGCGCCAGCAGCTTGGGCGACAGGGGCCTAGCGGGAGGTGAGACCCAGTACTTC
TRBV11-2	TRBJ1-1	.	.	CASKTPGGNTEALF	TGTGCCAGCAAAACCCCAGGAGGGAACACTGAAGCTCTCTTT
TRBV20-1	TRBJ2-3	TRBD2	.	CSARSYRGGGTSGDTDTQYF	TGCAGTGCTAGGAGCTACAGGGGCGGAGGGACTAGCGGGGACACAGATACGCAGTATTTT
TRBV30	TRBJ2-7	.	.	CAWMGAYEQYF	TGTGCCTGGATGGGGGCCTACGAGCAGTACTTC
TRBV12-3/TRBV12-4	TRBJ2-7	TRBD1	many	CASSLGTDSYEQYF	TGTGCCAGCAGTTTGGGGACAGACTCCTACGAGCAGTACTTC
TRBV5-6	TRBJ1-5	.	many	CASSLSFSKSNQPQHF	TGTGCCAGCAGCTTGTCGTTCAGCAAGAGCAATCAGCCCCAGCATTTT
TRBV5-4	TRBJ1-4	TRBD1	.	CASSLGGTWQEKLFF	TGTGCCAGCAGCTTAGGGGGCACTTGGCAGGAGAAACTGTTTTTT
TRBV5-8	TRBJ1-4	.	many	CASSLGGQGGEKLFF	TGTGCCAGCAGCTTGGGCGGCCAGGGCGGCGAAAAACTGTTTTTT
TRBV12-3/TRBV12-4	TRBJ2-4	TRBD2	.	CASSLERGAIQYF	TGTGCCAGCAGTCTGGAGCGGGGGGCCATTCAGTACTTC
TRBV7-9	TRBJ2-7	TRBD2	many	CASRALAGAGNYEQYF	TGTGCCAGCAGAGCCCTAGCGGGGGCGGGGAACTACGAGCAGTACTTC
TRBV3-1	TRBJ2-3	TRBD1	.	CASSQHVARGTDTQYF	TGTGCCAGCAGCCAACACGTCGCCAGGGGGACAGATACGCAGTATTTT
TRBV6-2/TRBV6-3	TRBJ1-6	TRBD1	medium-sized	CASSYDRGRVDSPLHF	TGTGCCAGCAGTTACGACAGGGGACGAGTTGATTCACCCCTCCACTTT
TRBV11-3	TRBJ2-7	TRBD2	many	CASSLYGGGDYEQYF	TGTGCCAGCAGCTTATATGGCGGGGGTGACTACGAGCAGTACTTC